The subject of this entry is one T cell receptor beta chain. The antigen is not known. Germline CDR1 and CDR2: SQVTM and ANQGSEA. This CDR3 is built from 10 residues. Trimming pared 4 bases from V and 10 bases from J, leaving 8 bases between. These data come from a study of cytomegalovirus exposure and HLA in healthy donors. Whole-study results and caveats: Cytomegalovirus association was assigned to some 160 TCR beta chains. The authors assumed roughly uniform sequencing depth across donors for presence/absence analyses. There were a few CMV-associated chains whose specificity for CMV antigens was confirmed in vitro.

The PCR employed 60 Vbeta primers together with 13 Jbeta primers. Some clones are missing from TCRdb's copy, which holds only in-frame ones; the method was immunoSEQ multiplex PCR. The table includes some 75,000 clones, about 79% detected once. Sequenced: PBMCs. The sequence was obtained from a man between 18 and 29 years old in good health and CMV-seropositive. The genes are TRBV29-1 and TRBJ2-1; D ambiguous. This CDR3 reads CSVGAYEQFF. CDR3 nucleotide sequence: TGCAGCGTTGGAGCATACGAGCAGTTCTTC.